This TCR beta chain was retrieved from a study of vaccination effects on CD4 cells after COVID-19. This CDR3 contains 16 residues. The V gene lost 3 bases and the J gene lost 2 bases, with 17 bases spanning the gap. Germline assignment: CDR1 SGDLS and CDR2 YYNGEE. A word on this clone: Its antigen is as yet unknown.

The culture ran for around ten days before CD4+ T cells were isolated. On both days 3 and 7, half of the culture medium was replaced with IL-2 medium. General study results and limits: At late timepoints after vaccination, vaccine- and infection-induced clones shrank markedly.

Data came from immunoSEQ multiplex PCR; TCRdb stores just in-frame clones and leaves some out. The profile shows about 53,000 clones, approximately 80% of them singletons. The source of this sequence is a human donor who received a COVID-19 vaccine. The chain links TRBV9 to TRBJ1-2; perhaps TRBD1 as D (6 bases). This sample comprised CD4+ T cells from PBMCs cultured without peptide, obtained before COVID-19 vaccination. CDR3 DNA sequence: TGTGCCAGCAGCGGCCGTGGGAGGGGGGCCAACTATGGCTACACCTTC. Amino acid sequence: CASSGRGRGANYGYTF.